These 13 T cell receptor beta chains share one sample of origin, sequenced in a study of shared clonotypes between healthy human individuals. Here immunoSEQ multiplex PCR was the method, and the copy in TCRdb shows in-frame clones only, minus some. Of some 2.4 million clones listed, roughly 93% were seen once; the top ten hold 0.36%. The sample was naive CD4+ T cells from PBMCs. Subset: CD45RA+ positively selected. The receptors were gathered from a young man in good health. Some clones in this sample may be carry-over from other donors' samples.

V gene TRBV5-1 combines with J gene TRBJ2-2; TRBD1 is a possible D gene (6 bases). The CDR3 consists of 18 residues. Trimming took off 1 base at V and 0 bases at J, with 16 bases between the two ends. CDR1 is SGHRS, CDR2 YFSETQ, per germline. The DNA for the CDR3 is TGCGCCAGCAGCTTGACACCGGGACACCCTACGAACACCGGGGAGCTGTTTTTT. Protein: CASSLTPGHPTNTGELFF.

This chain connects TRBV5-1 to TRBJ2-1; 7 positions match TRBD1. The length of the CDR3 is 15 residues. CDR1 and CDR2 from the germline V gene are SGHRS and YFSETQ. After removal of 4 bases from V and 0 bases from J, the junction contained 4 bases not matched to a gene. The CDR3 is CASSEGTVSYNEQFF. In DNA, the CDR3 is TGCGCCAGCAGCGAAGGGACAGTCTCCTACAATGAGCAGTTCTTC. The full variable domain, completed using reference TRBV5-1 and TRBJ2-1, is KAGVTQTPRYLIKTRGQQVTLSCSPISGHRSVSWYQQTPGQGLQFLFEYFSETQRNKGNFPGRFSGRQFSNSRSEMNVSTLELGDSALYLCASSEGTVSYNEQFFGPGTRLTVL.

The sample holds one count of this clone. V gene TRBV18 combines with J gene TRBJ1-5; D may be TRBD1 (6 bases). The CDR3 totals 13 residues. The V gene lost 5 bases and the J gene lost 3 bases, with 8 bases spanning the gap. Germline V gene sequence: CDR1 KGHSH, CDR2 LQKENI. CDR3 sequence: CASSRDNNQPQHF. The CDR3 region has the DNA TGTGCCAGCTCAAGGGACAACAATCAGCCCCAGCATTTT.

This chain connects TRBV9 to TRBJ2-5; unclear D gene. The length of the CDR3 is 16 residues. Per the germline V gene, CDR1 is SGDLS and CDR2 is YYNGEE. V lost 0 bases to trimming and J lost 0 bases, with 12 bases between them. CDR3 sequence: CASSVVGSPYQETQYF. The CDR3, as DNA: TGTGCCAGCAGCGTAGTTGGATCCCCGTACCAAGAGACCCAGTACTTC.

The chain couples TRBV5-4 to TRBJ2-3; 13 bases are shared with TRBD2. CDR3 length equals 15 residues. V was clipped by 4 bases and J by 4 bases; unmatched bases: 3. Germline assignment: CDR1 SGHNT and CDR2 YYREEE (reference sequence). The CDR3 DNA reads TGTGCCAGCAGCCTAACTAGCGGGAGGGCAGATACGCAGTATTTT. Protein sequence: CASSLTSGRADTQYF.

The V gene is TRBV2, the J gene TRBJ1-1; 10 bases match TRBD1. There are 14 residues in the CDR3. Germline CDR1 is SNHLY and CDR2 is FYNNEI. Trimming took 6 bases from V and 6 from J; bases not matched to a gene: 7. The CDR3 spells CASRRDRGGPEAFF. As DNA, the CDR3 is TGTGCCAGCAGACGGGACAGGGGAGGGCCTGAAGCTTTCTTT.

A remark on this clone: Other DNA sequences within the sample encode an identical CDR3. V usage is TRBV28 and J usage is TRBJ1-2; TRBD1 might be the D (5 bases). The V gene's germline CDR1 is MDHEN and CDR2 SYDVKM. This CDR3 spans 13 amino acids. V shed 2 bases and J shed 5 bases, with 9 bases lying between them. The CDR3 region has the DNA TGTGCCAGCAGTTTAGGGACGGATTATGGCTACACCTTC. It codes for CASSLGTDYGYTF.

The genes are TRBV2 and TRBJ1-5; the D gene is possibly TRBD1 (5 bases). Trimming left V 2 bases short and J 4 bases short, with 15 bases between. Germline V gene lookup returns CDR1 SNHLY and CDR2 FYNNEI. This CDR3 is built from 16 residues. Here the CDR3 DNA reads TGTGCCAGCAGTGAATCGGGGGTCAGGCTTAATCAGCCCCAGCATTTT. Protein product: CASSESGVRLNQPQHF. The full variable domain, rest sourced from reference TRBV2 and TRBJ1-5, is EPEVTQTPSHQVTQMGQEVILRCVPISNHLYFYWYRQILGQKVEFLVSFYNNEISEKSEIFDDQFSVERPDGSNFTLKIRSTKLEDSAMYFCASSESGVRLNQPQHFGDGTRLSIL.

Concerning this clone itself: Distinct nucleotide sequences in the sample also encode this CDR3. The chain joins TRBV5-1 to TRBJ2-5; 9 positions agree with TRBD1. V trimming: 0 bases; J trimming: 2 bases; junction bases outside the gene matches: 5. This CDR3 spans 16 amino acids. Germline CDR1 and CDR2: SGHRS and YFSETQ. The CDR3: CASSLAGDRAQETQYF. The CDR3 DNA is TGCGCCAGCAGCTTGGCCGGGGACAGGGCACAAGAGACCCAGTACTTC.

The rearrangement joins TRBV10-3 to TRBJ2-7; 8 positions agree with TRBD1. In germline, CDR1 is ENHRY, CDR2 SYGVKD. V shed 4 bases and J 7 bases; nucleotides not matched to a gene: 9. This CDR3 has 14 residues. CDR3 protein: CAISGGQGAGEQYF. CDR3 bases: TGTGCCATCAGTGGTGGGCAGGGGGCCGGGGAGCAGTACTTC.

For this clone: The same CDR3 is also encoded by other DNA sequences in this sample. V and J are TRBV19 and TRBJ2-6; 7 bases are a match to TRBD2. The CDR3 has 15 residues. V lost 8 bases and J lost 0; bases outside the gene matches: 4. CDR1 is LNHDA, CDR2 SQIVND, per germline (reference sequence). CDR3 coding DNA: TGTGCCAGTGGACCGGGGGGCTCTGGGGCCAACGTCCTGACTTTC. Residues: CASGPGGSGANVLTF.

The chain is built from TRBV5-1 and TRBJ2-7; a weak D match, TRBD1 (6 bases). The CDR3 sequence is 16 residues long. Germline CDR1 SGHRS, CDR2 YFSETQ. The V and J ends lost 4 bases and 2 bases respectively, with 19 bases between them. As DNA, the CDR3 is TGCGCCAGCAGCCAACTACCGGGACAAACCGCCTACGAGCAGTACTTC. It specifies CASSQLPGQTAYEQYF.

The V and J genes are TRBV29-1 and TRBJ1-4, with TRBD1 identical over 12 bases. The CDR3 consists of 17 residues. The J segment lost 0 bases and the V segment lost 4 bases, leaving 6 bases of the junction unmatched. CDR1 is SQVTM and CDR2 is ANQGSEA in the germline V gene. The DNA for the CDR3 is TGCAGCGTTGCGGGGGACAGGGGGCGTTCAACTAATGAAAAACTGTTTTTT. Protein: CSVAGDRGRSTNEKLFF.